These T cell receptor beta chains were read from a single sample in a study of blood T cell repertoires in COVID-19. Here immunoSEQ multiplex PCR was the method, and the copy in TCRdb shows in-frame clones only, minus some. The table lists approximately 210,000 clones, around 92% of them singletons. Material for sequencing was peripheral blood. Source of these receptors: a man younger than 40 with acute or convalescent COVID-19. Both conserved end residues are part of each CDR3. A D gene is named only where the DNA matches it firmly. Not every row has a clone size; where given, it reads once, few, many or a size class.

cdr3_nt: TGTGCCAGTAGTATAGGAGGGTACACTGAAGCTTTCTTT
cdr3_aa: CASSIGGYTEAFF
v_call: TRBV19
clone_size: .
j_call: TRBJ1-1
d_call: .

cdr3_nt: TGTGCCAGCAGCCAAGAAGTCCGGACTAGCGGGATAGCCAAAAACATTCAGTACTTC
cdr3_aa: CASSQEVRTSGIAKNIQYF
v_call: TRBV3-1/TRBV3-2
clone_size: once
j_call: TRBJ2-4
d_call: TRBD2

cdr3_nt: TGTGCCAGCAGTTTTTCCACAAGGGGCGAAGATGAAAAACTGTTTTTT
cdr3_aa: CASSFSTRGEDEKLFF
v_call: TRBV28
clone_size: .
j_call: TRBJ1-4
d_call: .

cdr3_nt: TGTGCCAGCAGCGTCCCGGGACTAGGGATAAGGCAGTACTTC
cdr3_aa: CASSVPGLGIRQYF
v_call: TRBV11-2
clone_size: many
j_call: TRBJ2-7
d_call: TRBD2

cdr3_nt: TGTGCCAGCAGTGCCATCACGCTCCGGGGCAATCAGCCCCAGCATTTT
cdr3_aa: CASSAITLRGNQPQHF
v_call: TRBV6-1
clone_size: .
j_call: TRBJ1-5
d_call: .

cdr3_nt: TGTGCCAGCAGCTTAGATTCTAGCGGGAGCGAGCAGTACTTC
cdr3_aa: CASSLDSSGSEQYF
v_call: TRBV7-2
clone_size: .
j_call: TRBJ2-7
d_call: TRBD2

cdr3_nt: TGTGCCAGCAGACCTGACAGGGACAGAGTAGCTTTCTTT
cdr3_aa: CASRPDRDRVAFF
v_call: TRBV7-9
clone_size: .
j_call: TRBJ1-1
d_call: TRBD1

cdr3_nt: TGCGCCAGCAGCCCCCCCTTAGCGACCACAGATACGCAGTATTTT
cdr3_aa: CASSPPLATTDTQYF
v_call: TRBV5-1
clone_size: .
j_call: TRBJ2-3
d_call: .

cdr3_nt: TGCGCCAGCGGGGTAGGGGGTTCCTACGAGCAGTACTTC
cdr3_aa: CASGVGGSYEQYF
v_call: TRBV5-1
clone_size: .
j_call: TRBJ2-7
d_call: .

cdr3_nt: TGTGCCAGCAGCCCCACGGTTAATTGGTTGGGCGGGAGAAAAGCCCTACTCTCGGACAATGAGCAGTTCTTC
cdr3_aa: CASSPTVNWLGGRKALLSDNEQFF
v_call: TRBV7-8
clone_size: .
j_call: TRBJ2-1
d_call: TRBD2

cdr3_nt: TGTGCCAGCAGCCCGACAGGTCGCACTGAAGCTTTCTTT
cdr3_aa: CASSPTGRTEAFF
v_call: TRBV7-9
clone_size: .
j_call: TRBJ1-1
d_call: .

cdr3_nt: TGTGCCAGCAGCTTAGCGACCGGGACAGGATTCTACGAGCAGTACTTC
cdr3_aa: CASSLATGTGFYEQYF
v_call: TRBV7-2
clone_size: .
j_call: TRBJ2-7
d_call: TRBD1

cdr3_nt: TGTGCCAGCAGTTTAGGTCAACTACGGAATGAGCAGTTCTTC
cdr3_aa: CASSLGQLRNEQFF
v_call: TRBV28
clone_size: .
j_call: TRBJ2-1
d_call: .

cdr3_nt: TGTGCCAGCAGTGTCGACAGGGAGTCTCCCTTACCTTTCAATCAGCCCCAGCATTTT
cdr3_aa: CASSVDRESPLPFNQPQHF
v_call: TRBV2
clone_size: .
j_call: TRBJ1-5
d_call: TRBD1

cdr3_nt: TGTGCCAGCAGCTTGTCAGACTCTTCCTACGAGCAGTACTTC
cdr3_aa: CASSLSDSSYEQYF
v_call: TRBV11-2
clone_size: .
j_call: TRBJ2-7
d_call: .

cdr3_nt: TGTGCCAGCAGCGTAGGGACTAGCGGGAGGGCCGTTGGCTACGAGCAGTACTTC
cdr3_aa: CASSVGTSGRAVGYEQYF
v_call: TRBV9
clone_size: .
j_call: TRBJ2-7
d_call: TRBD2

cdr3_nt: TGTGCCAGCAGTTTCCTGACAGGTAACAATCAGCCCCAGCATTTT
cdr3_aa: CASSFLTGNNQPQHF
v_call: TRBV28
clone_size: .
j_call: TRBJ1-5
d_call: .

cdr3_nt: TGTGCCAGCAGTTCCGGGACAGGGGGGTTATACGAGCAGTACTTC
cdr3_aa: CASSSGTGGLYEQYF
v_call: TRBV28
clone_size: .
j_call: TRBJ2-7
d_call: TRBD1

cdr3_nt: TGTGCCAGCAGCTTAGACAGGGGGCGAGGACAGCCCCAGCATTTT
cdr3_aa: CASSLDRGRGQPQHF
v_call: TRBV7-9
clone_size: .
j_call: TRBJ1-5
d_call: TRBD1

cdr3_nt: TGCAGTGCTAGTCATCCAGAAACTGAAGCTTTCTTT
cdr3_aa: CSASHPETEAFF
v_call: TRBV20-1
clone_size: .
j_call: TRBJ1-1
d_call: .

cdr3_nt: TGTGCCAGCAGCGTACAGGGTGACTATGGCTACACCTTC
cdr3_aa: CASSVQGDYGYTF
v_call: TRBV9
clone_size: once
j_call: TRBJ1-2
d_call: .

cdr3_nt: TGTGCCACCCAGGGCCGTGGGTCAGAGACCCAGTACTTC
cdr3_aa: CATQGRGSETQYF
v_call: TRBV24-1
clone_size: .
j_call: TRBJ2-5
d_call: .

cdr3_nt: TGTGCCAGCAGCCCTCAAGGGGCCATCTACGAGCAGTACTTC
cdr3_aa: CASSPQGAIYEQYF
v_call: TRBV4-2
clone_size: .
j_call: TRBJ2-7
d_call: .

cdr3_nt: TGCGCCAGCAGCGCCGGGACAACTAACAATGAGCAGTTCTTC
cdr3_aa: CASSAGTTNNEQFF
v_call: TRBV5-1
clone_size: .
j_call: TRBJ2-1
d_call: .